This is a list of T cell receptor beta chains from one sample in a study of T cell repertoires in cytomegalovirus infection. In TCRdb, the reads were re-called with MiXCR into one record per CDR3 protein. The repertoire holds about 920,000 distinct CDR3 sequences, with approximately 33% as singletons. Their recognized antigens are unknown. Source: cultured CD8+ T cells from PBMCs, taken from culture after CMV antigen stimulation. These receptors were obtained from a human donor in good health (CMV status not recorded). Some clones in this sample may be carry-over from other donors' samples. CDR3s include the opening cysteine and the closing phenylalanine or tryptophan. D genes are given only for firm matches. Rows may omit the clone size; those that give it use once, few, many or a size class.

j_call clone_size v_call d_call cdr3_length cdr3_nt cdr3_aa
TRBJ1-5 NA TRBV2 NA 15 TGTGCCAGCAGTGCCTGGACAACGAACAATCAGCCCCAGCATTTT CASSAWTTNNQPQHF
TRBJ1-2 few TRBV27 TRBD1 14 TGTGCCAGCAGGACTAACAGGGGAGACTATGGCTACACCTTC CASRTNRGDYGYTF
TRBJ2-7 few TRBV6-5 NA 12 TGTGCCAGCAGTCCAGGTATACGGGAGCAGTACTTC CASSPGIREQYF
TRBJ1-3 NA TRBV20-1 NA 16 TGCAGTGCTAGAGTCCTGGGGCCTTCCTCTGGAAACACCATATATTTT CSARVLGPSSGNTIYF
TRBJ2-3 NA TRBV9 TRBD2 16 TGTGCCAGCAGCGTAGCCAGCGGGGGAGCCACAGATACGCAGTATTTT CASSVASGGATDTQYF
TRBJ2-3 NA TRBV6-1 NA 17 TGTGCCAGCAGTGGAGTAGGCATTATTCCTAGCACAGATACGCAGTATTTT CASSGVGIIPSTDTQYF
TRBJ1-2 NA TRBV15 TRBD1 16 TGTGCCACCAGCAGGAAAGGACAGGCTGACGGGGATGGCTACACCTTC CATSRKGQADGDGYTF
TRBJ2-1 few TRBV7-9 NA 13 TGTGCCAGCAGCAGCACCCGGGAAATCTGGCAGTTCTTC CASSSTREIWQFF
TRBJ2-7 NA TRBV7-4 TRBD1 14 TGTGCCAGCAGCCCGATGACAGGGGCCTACGAGCAGTACTTC CASSPMTGAYEQYF
TRBJ1-2 many TRBV7-9 NA 12 TGTGCCAGCAGCTTAACGAGGAGTGGCTACACCTTC CASSLTRSGYTF
TRBJ2-3 many TRBV18 TRBD2 15 TGTGCCAGCTCACAAACTAGCGGGGGGACAGATACGCAGTATTTT CASSQTSGGTDTQYF
TRBJ1-6 few TRBV4-3 NA 15 TGCGCCAGCAGCCAAGATCGGGGGATAAGTTCACCCCTCCACTTT CASSQDRGISSPLHF
TRBJ2-4 NA TRBV12-3/TRBV12-4 NA 13 TGTGCCAGCAGTTTGGTATACAAAAACATTCAGTACTTC CASSLVYKNIQYF
TRBJ2-5 NA TRBV12-3/TRBV12-4 TRBD2 16 TGTGCCAGCAGTATCCGACTAGCGGGGGACCAAGAGACCCAGTACTTC CASSIRLAGDQETQYF
TRBJ2-3 few TRBV12-3/TRBV12-4 NA 13 TGTGCCAGCAGTTTTAGTTTTTCAGATACGCAGTATTTT CASSFSFSDTQYF
TRBJ2-2 NA TRBV19 NA 17 TGTGCCAGTAGTATAGAGGAAGGGACTTCGAACACCGGGGAGCTGTTTTTT CASSIEEGTSNTGELFF
TRBJ1-6 many TRBV29-1 TRBD1 14 TGCAGCGTTCGGACAGGAGGGAATAATTCACCCCTCCACTTT CSVRTGGNNSPLHF
TRBJ2-5 NA TRBV27 NA 14 TGTGCCAGCAGTTTATCGTACTATCAAGAGACCCAGTACTTC CASSLSYYQETQYF
TRBJ2-7 NA TRBV29-1 NA 13 TGCAGCGTTGCCCCTGGGACCTCCTACGAGCAGTACTTC CSVAPGTSYEQYF
TRBJ2-2 many TRBV7-9 NA 10 TGTGCCAGCCTCACTGGGGAGCTGTTTTTT CASLTGELFF
TRBJ2-3 NA TRBV2 NA 13 TGTGCCAGAATTTCCCCGGCCACAGATACGCAGTATTTT CARISPATDTQYF
TRBJ2-7 once TRBV2 TRBD1 16 TGTGCCAGCAGTAAGGAGACAGGGGTGAAAGCCTACGAGCAGTACTTC CASSKETGVKAYEQYF
TRBJ1-1 NA TRBV12-3/TRBV12-4 NA 15 TGTGCCAGCAGTTTAGCGCTACAGAGGAACACTGAAGCTTTCTTT CASSLALQRNTEAFF
TRBJ2-4 NA TRBV9 TRBD2 16 TGTGCCAGCAGCGTAGAGTCTAGCGGGGGGTTGAACATTCAGTACTTC CASSVESSGGLNIQYF